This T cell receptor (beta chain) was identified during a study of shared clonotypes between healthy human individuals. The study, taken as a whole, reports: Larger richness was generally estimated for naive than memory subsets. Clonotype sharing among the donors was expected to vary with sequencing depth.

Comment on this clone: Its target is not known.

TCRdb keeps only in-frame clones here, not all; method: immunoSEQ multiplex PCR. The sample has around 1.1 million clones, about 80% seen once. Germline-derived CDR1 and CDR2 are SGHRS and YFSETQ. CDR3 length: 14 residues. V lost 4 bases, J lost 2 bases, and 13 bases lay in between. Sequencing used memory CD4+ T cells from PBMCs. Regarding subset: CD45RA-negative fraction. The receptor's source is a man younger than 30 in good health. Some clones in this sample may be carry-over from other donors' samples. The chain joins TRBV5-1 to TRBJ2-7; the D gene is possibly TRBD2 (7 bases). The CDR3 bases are TGCGCCAGCAGCCCCCGGGGGGCAGCCTACGAGCAGTACTTC. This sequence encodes CASSPRGAAYEQYF.